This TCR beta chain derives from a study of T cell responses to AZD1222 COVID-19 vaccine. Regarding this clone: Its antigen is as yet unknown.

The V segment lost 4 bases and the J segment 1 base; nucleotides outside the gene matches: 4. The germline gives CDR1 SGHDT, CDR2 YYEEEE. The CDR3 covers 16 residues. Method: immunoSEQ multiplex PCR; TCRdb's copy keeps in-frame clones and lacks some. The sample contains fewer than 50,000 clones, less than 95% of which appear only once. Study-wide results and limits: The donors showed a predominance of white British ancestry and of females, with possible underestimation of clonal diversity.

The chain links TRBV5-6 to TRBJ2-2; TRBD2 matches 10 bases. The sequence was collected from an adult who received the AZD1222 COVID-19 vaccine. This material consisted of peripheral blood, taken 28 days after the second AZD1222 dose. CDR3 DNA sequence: TGTGCCAGCAGCCCGGGACTAGCGAGGAACACCGGGGAGCTGTTTTTT. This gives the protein CASSPGLARNTGELFF.